This T cell receptor beta chain was sequenced in a study of cytomegalovirus exposure and HLA in healthy donors. Regarding the study as a whole: Some highly shared sequence variants likely arose as a pipeline artifact.

V gave up 5 bases and J gave up 0 bases; unmatched junction bases: 6. This CDR3 region has 15 residues. Looked up from germline, CDR1 is MDHEN and CDR2 is SYDVKM. In the PCR, 60 Vbeta and 13 Jbeta primers were used. Clones were sequenced by immunoSEQ multiplex PCR, and TCRdb holds only the in-frame ones, with some missing. The table has over 35,000 clones, 60% to 70% seen once; the top ten hold 3.5% to 4%. Notes on this clone: Its antigen remains unknown.

This chain joins TRBV28 and TRBJ2-7; TRBD2 matches at 8 bases. The TCR sequence derives from a man aged 40-55 years in good health and CMV-seronegative. Material for sequencing was PBMCs. The CDR3 DNA sequence: TGTGCCAGCAGTCCTCCCGGGGGGGGCTCCTACGAGCAGTACTTC. Translating gives CASSPPGGGSYEQYF.